Sequencing of this TCR beta chain was carried out in a study of Graves' ophthalmopathy and Graves' hyperthyroidism. Trimming shortened V by 5 bases and J by 4 bases, and 12 bases separated the two germline ends. This CDR3 region has 15 residues. Researchers took RNA transcripts and amplified TCR beta CDR3 regions from them. The workflow started with a first-round RT-PCR run with HTBI primers and then moved on to a second-round multiplex PCR. TCRdb fed the multiplex PCR reads into MiXCR, producing one record per CDR3 protein. The sample has 300,000 to 450,000 distinct CDR3 sequences; approximately 18% are singletons. This clonotype was counted ten times or more.

Sequenced sample: peripheral blood. The genes are TRBV12-3 or TRBV12-4 and TRBJ2-6; the D gene is possibly TRBD2 (5 bases). The receptor was isolated from an adult woman with stable Graves' hyperthyroidism. The CDR3 spells CASSGLLIGANVLTF. CDR3 nucleotide sequence: TGTGCCAGCAGTGGACTCCTGATCGGGGCCAACGTCCTGACTTTC.